Each of the 27 T cell receptor beta chains below was sequenced from the same sample in a study of read filtering for tumor transcriptome and immune sequencing (TCRdb year 2020). The sequencer was an Illumina HiSeq 4000. TCR libraries were constructed from roughly 380 ng RNA using the Immunoverse kit, and molecular barcoded adaptors covering alpha/delta and beta/gamma chains were employed. TCRdb took the public reads, trimmed them with fastp at Q25, ran MiXCR for clone calling and kept in-frame beta chains. Entries are consolidated by CDR3 protein sequence, retaining the most common genes and DNA. For this sample the table gives 75,000 to 90,000 distinct CDR3 sequences, of which over 9% were detected only once. 14% to 15% of the sample belongs to the ten largest clones. The sample taken for sequencing was a population of CD138-negative cells sorted from bone marrow. The label giving this sample's cell subset or site can be read as: bone marrow mononuclear cells depleted of CD138+ plasma/myeloma cells by negative magnetic selection. The receptors stem from a donor over 35 with multiple myeloma.

This clonotype was observed a few times. The genes are TRBV20-1 and TRBJ2-3, with TRBD2 identical over 10 bases. This CDR3 has 16 amino acids. The germline gives CDR1 DFQATT, CDR2 SNEGSKA (reference sequence). V was clipped by 6 bases and J by 1 base; unmatched bases: 10. This CDR3 is CSAIPWTSGRTDTQYF. In DNA, the CDR3 is TGCAGTGCAATCCCCTGGACTAGCGGCCGCACAGATACGCAGTATTTT.

A note on this clonotype: A much larger clone is a single base away; this may be a read error. The CDR3 spells CSGGEMRNTEAFF. The DNA of the CDR3 is TGCAGCGGGGGGGAAATGAGGAACACTGAAGCTTTCTTT. This chain links TRBV29-1 with TRBJ1-1; the D gene is possibly TRBD1 (5 bases). Trimming took 7 bases from V and 1 from J, leaving 13 bases between them. Germline values: CDR1 SQVTM, CDR2 ANQGSEA. CDR3 size: 13 residues.

This clonotype was observed at least ten times. The chain combines TRBV3-1 with TRBJ2-1; perhaps TRBD2 as D (7 bases). Germline CDR1 and CDR2: LGHDT and YNNKEL (reference sequence). Trimming pared 4 bases from V and 3 bases from J, leaving 16 bases between. The CDR3 is 16 amino acids. The CDR3 nucleotides are TGTGCCAGCAGCCCAGGAGGGGGACTATTCTACAATGAGCAGTTCTTC. Its protein is CASSPGGGLFYNEQFF.

This clonotype was recorded at least ten times. The rearrangement uses TRBV29-1 and TRBJ2-1; 8 positions match TRBD2. V was clipped by 0 bases and J by 8 bases; unmatched bases: 15. Germline V gene data show CDR1 as SQVTM and CDR2 as ANQGSEA. The CDR3 is made up of 17 amino acids. The CDR3 nucleotides are TGCAGCGTTGAAGACGGGACTAGGAGTGGTTTTAGGGATGAGCAGTTCTTC. Residues: CSVEDGTRSGFRDEQFF.

In its sample, this clonotype was seen many times. The chain carries TRBV20-1 and TRBJ1-2; no definite D call. This CDR3 is built from 13 residues. Germline V CDR1 and CDR2: DFQATT, SNEGSKA (reference sequence). V was trimmed by 3 bases and J by 8 bases, leaving 16 bases between them. CDR3 protein: CSARLMASYGYTF. The DNA for the CDR3 is TGCAGTGCTAGGTTAATGGCCAGCTACGGCTACACCTTC.

At least ten counts were recorded for this clonotype. The chain links TRBV19 to TRBJ2-6; TRBD1 matches at 9 bases. Germline CDR1 and CDR2: LNHDA and SQIVND (reference sequence). This CDR3 comprises 18 residues. Trimming removed 3 bases from V and 1 base from J; junction bases left unmatched: 7. The CDR3 nucleotides read TGTGCCAGTAGTATTCCGGGACAGGGTGTTTCTGGGGCCAACGTCCTGACTTTC. It translates to CASSIPGQGVSGANVLTF.

This clonotype occurred many times. The chain combines TRBV29-1 with TRBJ2-7, with TRBD1 matching 8 bases. Germline CDR1 SQVTM, CDR2 ANQGSEA. The CDR3 is 13 amino acids. V lost 7 bases and J lost 5; bases outside the gene matches: 10. The CDR3 here is CSAGDRMTHEQYF. Written as DNA, the CDR3 is TGCAGCGCGGGGGACAGGATGACCCACGAGCAGTACTTC.

This clonotype was picked up a small number of times. A single base separates this from a much larger clone, so it may be a read error. The chain links TRBV10-3 to TRBJ2-1, with 7 bases fitting TRBD2. Germline CDR1 reads ENHRY; CDR2 reads SYGVKD. This CDR3 spans 14 amino acids. The CDR3 here is CAIKVAGAGNGQFF. CDR3 in DNA: TGTGCCATCAAGGTGGCGGGAGCGGGGAATGGGCAGTTCTTC.

Remarks on this clonotype: A much larger clone is a single base away; this may be a read error. A read error is likely, as this CDR3 ends without the conserved phenylalanine or tryptophan. No DNA is shown, since the ends of the CDR3 on it are uncertain; the CDR3 is the one TCRdb lists. The rearrangement links TRBV3-1 to TRBJ2-7; whether TRBD2, the table's D call, matches the DNA was not checked. Termini included, the CDR3 measures 13 amino acids. Germline CDR1 reads LGHDT; CDR2 reads YNNKEL (reference sequence). CDR3: CASSQGRSFERVY.

This clonotype has a count of ten or more. This chain connects TRBV20-1 to TRBJ1-1, with D maybe TRBD1 (5 bases). The germline V and J ends were trimmed by 6 bases and 0 bases, with 11 bases remaining between them. Germline V gene sequence: CDR1 DFQATT, CDR2 SNEGSKA (reference sequence). This CDR3 comprises 13 residues. Here the CDR3 reads CSAAGLLNTEAFF. The CDR3 bases are TGCAGTGCGGCGGGACTCCTGAACACTGAAGCTTTCTTT.

This clonotype was seen ten or more times. V usage is TRBV5-1 and J usage is TRBJ2-1; weak D call: TRBD2 (5 bases). This CDR3 contains 14 residues. Germline V gives CDR1 SGHRS, CDR2 YFSETQ. V lost 0 bases and J 5 bases, leaving 9 bases between the germline ends. CDR3 loop: CASSLGLTNNEQFF. The DNA for the CDR3 is TGCGCCAGCAGCTTGGGACTGACTAACAATGAGCAGTTCTTC.

This clonotype has ten or more counts. The V gene is TRBV4-1, the J gene TRBJ2-1; 7 bases are shared with TRBD2. With V trimmed by 2 bases and J by 6 bases, 7 bases remained unmatched. This CDR3 region has 15 residues. CDR1 MGHRA and CDR2 YSYEKL come from the germline V gene. The CDR3 spells CASSQSSGDVNEQFF. As DNA, the CDR3 is TGCGCCAGCAGCCAATCCAGCGGGGATGTCAATGAGCAGTTCTTC.

This clonotype was seen many times. The chain is built from TRBV27 and TRBJ2-2; D unclear. V shed 0 bases and J shed 8 bases, with 7 bases lying between them. In germline, CDR1 is MNHEY, CDR2 SMNVEV (reference sequence). The length of the CDR3 is 13 residues. The CDR3 loop reads CASSLSVWGELFF. CDR3 sequence (DNA): TGTGCCAGCAGTTTATCGGTCTGGGGGGAGCTGTTTTTT.

This clonotype was recorded a few times. A much bigger clone sits one base away, suggesting this may be a read error. V gene TRBV2 combines with J gene TRBJ2-2; D may be TRBD1 or TRBD2 (5 bases each). There are 11 residues in the CDR3. CDR1 is SNHLY, CDR2 FYNNEI, per germline. The chain's CDR3 is CASSVAGALFF. Written as DNA, the CDR3 is TGTGCCAGCAGCGTCGCCGGGGCGCTGTTTTTT.

As to this clonotype: A far larger clone lies a single base away; this is likely a read error. The chain joins TRBV7-2 to TRBJ2-1, with 8 bases matching TRBD2. The CDR3 totals 18 residues. Germline assignment: CDR1 SGHTA and CDR2 FQGNSA. CDR3 loop: CASSSGPSGSLVYNELFF. In DNA form, the CDR3 reads TGTGCCAGCAGCTCCGGACCTAGCGGGTCACTCGTGTACAATGAGCTGTTCTTC.

The sample holds many counts of this clonotype. The chain combines TRBV3-1 with TRBJ2-1; D gene uncertain. Germline lookup yields CDR1 LGHDT and CDR2 YNNKEL (reference sequence). The CDR3 extends over 15 amino acids. The V and J ends lost 0 bases and 5 bases respectively, with 11 bases between them. CDR3 DNA: TGTGCCAGCAGCCAAGATATGAGGAAAAACAATGAGCAGTTCTTC. Translation gives CASSQDMRKNNEQFF.

There are many counts of this clonotype. The chain links TRBV20-1 to TRBJ1-3; no clear D. With 0 bases removed from V and 6 bases from J, the gap between germline ends came to 9 bases. The CDR3 extends over 13 amino acids. CDR1 is DFQATT, CDR2 SNEGSKA, per germline (reference sequence). The CDR3 protein is CSARDFGPNTIYF. CDR3 DNA: TGCAGTGCTAGAGATTTCGGGCCAAACACCATATATTTT.

This clonotype has just a few counts. The J gene is TRBJ2-7, the V gene TRBV7-9; 9 positions agree with TRBD2. Trimming at V came to 5 bases and at J to 5 bases, leaving 10 bases not matched to a gene. The length of the CDR3 is 15 residues. The V gene's germline CDR1 is SEHNR and CDR2 FQNEAQ (reference sequence). Here the CDR3 reads CASSPLAGSLDEQYF. The CDR3 DNA reads TGTGCCAGCAGCCCTCTAGCGGGAAGCCTGGACGAGCAGTACTTC.

This clonotype appeared a few times. The CDR3 DNA is TGCGCCAGCAGTCAATCCGGGACAATATCGCAAGAGACCCAGTACTTC. This sequence encodes CASSQSGTISQETQYF. The rearrangement links TRBV23-1 to TRBJ2-5; D is possibly TRBD1 (6 bases). TRBV23-1 is an ORF, with its function uncertain. V lost 0 bases and J 2 bases, leaving 13 bases between the germline ends. The CDR3 runs 16 residues.

In the case of this clonotype: Being one base from a much bigger clone, this may be a read error. The chain links TRBV28 to TRBJ2-3; a possible D gene is TRBD2 (6 bases). From germline, CDR1 is MDHEN and CDR2 SYDVKM. V gave up 3 bases and J gave up 3 bases, with 19 bases separating them. The CDR3 contains 17 residues. CDR3 sequence reads: CASSLQGLGRGTDTQYF. In DNA form, the CDR3 reads TGTGCCAGCAGTTTGCAGGGACTCGGCCGGGGGACAGATACGCAGTATTTT.

This clonotype came up many times. The V call is TRBV14, the J call TRBJ2-5; the D gene is possibly TRBD2 (7 bases). The germline V gene has CDR1 SGHDN and CDR2 FVKESK. The germline V and J ends were trimmed by 1 base and 4 bases, with 13 bases remaining between them. The CDR3 length is 15 residues. CDR3 DNA sequence: TGTGCCAGCAGCCAAGCGCGGGGGCCAGTAGAGACCCAGTACTTC. This encodes CASSQARGPVETQYF.

In this sample, this clonotype turned up many times. The chain joins TRBV7-9 to TRBJ2-5; 9 bases are shared with TRBD2. The CDR3 is made up of 15 amino acids. With V trimmed by 5 bases and J by 2 bases, 6 bases remained unmatched. Germline loops: CDR1 SEHNR, CDR2 FQNEAQ (reference sequence). As DNA, the CDR3 is TGTGCCAGCAGCATCATGACTAGCGGACAAGAGACCCAGTACTTC. Amino acids: CASSIMTSGQETQYF.

This clonotype was observed many times. The chain couples TRBV20-1 to TRBJ2-3, with D possibly TRBD2 on 6 matching bases. Germline V gene lookup returns CDR1 DFQATT and CDR2 SNEGSKA (reference sequence). This CDR3 spans 16 amino acids. V lost 5 bases to trimming and J lost 6 bases, with 24 bases between them. The CDR3 spells CSAERPGLGTADTQYF. The DNA of the CDR3 is TGCAGTGCTGAGCGTCCGGGACTTGGAACCGCGGATACGCAGTATTTT.

The sample holds many counts of this clonotype. V gene TRBV12-3 or TRBV12-4 combines with J gene TRBJ2-3; 9 bases map to TRBD2. This CDR3 is 15 amino acids long. With V trimmed by 5 bases and J by 3 bases, 6 bases remained unmatched. This chain's CDR3 is CASSIRSGRTDTQYF. CDR3 in DNA: TGTGCCAGCAGTATTCGGAGCGGGAGGACAGATACGCAGTATTTT.

This clonotype was counted a few times. This chain links TRBV7-8 with TRBJ2-4; 7 bases agree with TRBD2. CDR1 is SGHVS, CDR2 FQNEAQ, per germline. V gave up 5 bases and J gave up 6 bases; unmatched junction bases: 13. The CDR3 consists of 16 residues. The CDR3 is CASSQAGYMSRNIQYF. CDR3 DNA sequence: TGTGCCAGCAGCCAAGCGGGGTATATGTCCAGAAACATTCAGTACTTC.

This clonotype has at least ten counts. The chain links TRBV6-6 to TRBJ1-4; D not resolved. The V end lost 6 bases, the J end lost 13 bases, and 12 bases lay between the germline ends. The germline CDR1 and CDR2 sequences are MNHNY and SVGAGI (reference sequence). The CDR3 length is 11 residues. The CDR3 DNA follows: TGTGCCAGCAGCCCCTCAAGTGGACTGTTTTTT. Translated, it gives CASSPSSGLFF.

At least ten counts were recorded for this clonotype. This rearrangement joins TRBV6-5 to TRBJ2-3; 9 bases agree with TRBD1. The germline V gene encodes CDR1 MNHEY and CDR2 SVGAGI. The CDR3 sequence is 13 residues long. V lost 6 bases to trimming and J lost 4 bases; unmatched junction nucleotides: 2. The CDR3 region is CASSDRGADTQYF. The CDR3 bases are TGTGCCAGCAGCGACAGGGGGGCAGATACGCAGTATTTT.